The T cell receptor (beta chain) described here comes from a study of blood T cell repertoires in COVID-19. Study as a whole: COVID-19 samples collected from the United States, Italy and Spain covered acute and convalescent phases.

As originally analysed: From reference gene primer amplification, estimates of nucleated cell counts were derived. TCRdb's table, derived via immunoSEQ multiplex PCR, lists solely in-frame clones and lacks some. D and trimming come from the DNA, and the V and J calls and clone size come from that table. In the table there are more than 70,000 clones, more than 75% of which are singletons. This clone was seen a few times. CDR3 length: 15 residues. The J gene is TRBJ2-7, the V gene TRBV21-1; TRBD2 reflects the table's D call only, with no check against the DNA. TRBV21-1 constitutes a pseudogene. The clonotype comes from a human donor in a cohort sampled during active COVID-19. Input material: peripheral blood. The CDR3 protein is CASPPLAGPSYEQYF. For the CDR3, the DNA is TGTGCCAGCCCCCCTCTGGCGGGGCCCTCCTACGAGCAGTACTTC.